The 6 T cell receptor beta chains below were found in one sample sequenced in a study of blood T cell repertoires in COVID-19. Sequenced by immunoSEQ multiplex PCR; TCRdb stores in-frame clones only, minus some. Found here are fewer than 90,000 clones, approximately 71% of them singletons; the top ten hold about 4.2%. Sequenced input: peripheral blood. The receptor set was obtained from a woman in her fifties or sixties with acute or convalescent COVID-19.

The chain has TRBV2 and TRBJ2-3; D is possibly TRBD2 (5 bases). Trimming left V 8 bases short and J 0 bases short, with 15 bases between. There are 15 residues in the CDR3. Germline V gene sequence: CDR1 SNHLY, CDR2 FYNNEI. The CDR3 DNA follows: TGTGCCAGCCGGGGATCCTATCTTAGCACAGATACGCAGTATTTT. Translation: CASRGSYLSTDTQYF.

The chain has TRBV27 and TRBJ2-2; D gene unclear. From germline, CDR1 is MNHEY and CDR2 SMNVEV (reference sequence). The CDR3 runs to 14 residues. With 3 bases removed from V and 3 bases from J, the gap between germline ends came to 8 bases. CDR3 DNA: TGTGCCAGCAGTTTTGCAGAATACACCGGGGAGCTGTTTTTT. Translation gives CASSFAEYTGELFF.

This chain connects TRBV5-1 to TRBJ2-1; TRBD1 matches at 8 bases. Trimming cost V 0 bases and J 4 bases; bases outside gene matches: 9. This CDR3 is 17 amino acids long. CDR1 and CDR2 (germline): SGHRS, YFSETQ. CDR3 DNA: TGCGCCAGCAGCTTGGGGCCGGGACAGGCGTCTTACAATGAGCAGTTCTTC. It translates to CASSLGPGQASYNEQFF. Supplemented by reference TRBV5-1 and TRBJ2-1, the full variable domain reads KAGVTQTPRYLIKTRGQQVTLSCSPISGHRSVSWYQQTPGQGLQFLFEYFSETQRNKGNFPGRFSGRQFSNSRSEMNVSTLELGDSALYLCASSLGPGQASYNEQFFGPGTRLTVL.

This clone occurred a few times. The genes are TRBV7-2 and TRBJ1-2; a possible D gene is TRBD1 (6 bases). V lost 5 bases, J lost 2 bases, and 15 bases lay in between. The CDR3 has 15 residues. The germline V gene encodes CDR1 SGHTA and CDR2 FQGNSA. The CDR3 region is CASSPWGGANYGYTF. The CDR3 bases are TGTGCCAGCAGCCCGTGGGGGGGGGCGAACTATGGCTACACCTTC. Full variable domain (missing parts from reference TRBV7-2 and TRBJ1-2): GAGVSQSPSNKVTEKGKDVELRCDPISGHTALYWYRQSLGQGLEFLIYFQGNSAPDKSGLPSDRFSAERTGGSVSTLTIQRTQQEDSAVYLCASSPWGGANYGYTFGSGTRLTVV.

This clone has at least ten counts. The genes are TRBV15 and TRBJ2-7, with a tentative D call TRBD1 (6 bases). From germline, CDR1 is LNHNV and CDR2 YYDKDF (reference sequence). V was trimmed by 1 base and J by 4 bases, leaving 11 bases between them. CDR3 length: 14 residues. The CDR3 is CATSRGIQGYEQYF. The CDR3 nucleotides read TGTGCCACCAGCAGAGGTATACAGGGATACGAGCAGTACTTC.

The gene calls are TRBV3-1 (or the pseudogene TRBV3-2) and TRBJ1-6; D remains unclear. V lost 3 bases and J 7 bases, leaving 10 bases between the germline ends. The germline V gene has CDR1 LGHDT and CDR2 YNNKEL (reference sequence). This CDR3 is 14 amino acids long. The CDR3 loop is CASSHPSGNSPLHF. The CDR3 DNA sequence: TGTGCCAGCAGCCACCCCTCGGGGAATTCACCCCTCCACTTT.